Listed below are T cell receptor beta chains from one sample, sequenced in a study of T cells in Graves' hyperthyroidism and ophthalmopathy. Via MiXCR, TCRdb re-called the multiplex PCR reads, giving one row per CDR3 protein. The sample carries 700,000 to 850,000 distinct CDR3 sequences, about a third recorded once. Input material: blood. These TCRs come from a woman aged 40 to 55 with Graves' hyperthyroidism. Each CDR3 is given with its conserved first and last residue. A D gene is named only where the DNA matches it firmly.

TRBV12-3/TRBV12-4	TRBD1	17	CASSLATGTVSNQPQHF
TRBV29-1	NA	11	CSVEVAGTTFF
TRBV7-2	NA	15	CASSQDIRGSYEQYF
TRBV6-5	NA	14	CASSYGRDGNTIYF
TRBV6-5	NA	17	CASSYDTGIGRENGYTF
TRBV7-9	NA	14	CASSVMGGFDEQYF
TRBV12-3/TRBV12-4	NA	13	CASSFTGAREQYF
TRBV7-8	NA	15	CASSLGVPENEKLFF
TRBV7-9	TRBD1	15	CASSFSDREAQPQHF
TRBV5-6	TRBD2	14	CASSPWTSVYEQYF
TRBV10-3	NA	12	CAISGAGIEAFF
TRBV7-2	NA	14	CASNLQALGTEAFF
TRBV2	TRBD2	14	CASSTGLASGELFF
TRBV5-1	NA	14	CASSLGQLDQPQHF
TRBV7-2	NA	12	CASSPYGGELFF
TRBV6-1	NA	15	CASSERGPSSTEAFF
TRBV2	NA	12	CASELGESGSFF
TRBV7-9	TRBD1	13	CASSLSTGREQYF
TRBV29-1	TRBD1	13	CSATGTGNTEAFF
TRBV5-1	NA	14	CASSLAGRIYGYTF
TRBV12-3/TRBV12-4	NA	15	CASSRPRPLEAPLHF
TRBV25-1	NA	14	CASSPRGGFTEAFF
TRBV24-1	TRBD1	15	CATSDVGQMNTEAFF
TRBV5-1	NA	14	CASSAGRAPYEQYF
TRBV19	NA	14	CASSPPRGRTEAFF
TRBV24-1	NA	11	CATSDRHEAFF
TRBV29-1	NA	12	CSVEDSTDTQYF
TRBV6-5	NA	15	CATLPLTRTSYGYTF
TRBV12-3/TRBV12-4	TRBD1	14	CASSLTGFNTEAFF
TRBV20-1	NA	15	CSARDLGRVNYGYTF
TRBV6-1	NA	16	CASSREISPGANVLTF
TRBV29-1	NA	15	CSVEILQGRNYGYTF
TRBV7-2	NA	14	CASTNPGYQETQYF
TRBV4-3	NA	15	CASSQAGFFQETQYF
TRBV12-3/TRBV12-4	NA	13	CASSLKGVNTIYF
TRBV6-5	TRBD1	15	CASSLTTGLAGELFF
TRBV7-6	NA	16	CASSHKRGSGANVLTF
TRBV15	NA	12	CATRGMGQPQHF
TRBV7-8	TRBD1	16	CASSRGRDRGNYGYTF
TRBV5-6	NA	15	CASSLLYGRAYEQYF
TRBV9	NA	15	CASRPSFGNTGELFF
TRBV7-9	TRBD2	16	CASSLSSGGAGDEQYF
TRBV11-1	NA	15	CASSEDTTPGYGYTF